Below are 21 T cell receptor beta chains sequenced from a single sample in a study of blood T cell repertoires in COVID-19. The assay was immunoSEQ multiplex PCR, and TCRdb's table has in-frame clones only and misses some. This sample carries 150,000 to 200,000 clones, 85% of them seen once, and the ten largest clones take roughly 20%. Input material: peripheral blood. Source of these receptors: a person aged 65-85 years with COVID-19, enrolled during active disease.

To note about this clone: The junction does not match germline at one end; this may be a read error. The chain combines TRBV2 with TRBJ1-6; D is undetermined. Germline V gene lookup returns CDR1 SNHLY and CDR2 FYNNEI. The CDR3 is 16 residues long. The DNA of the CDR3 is TGTGCCAGCAATGAAATTGGCGGAAGGCTTAATTCACCCCTCCACTTT. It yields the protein CASNEIGGRLNSPLHF.

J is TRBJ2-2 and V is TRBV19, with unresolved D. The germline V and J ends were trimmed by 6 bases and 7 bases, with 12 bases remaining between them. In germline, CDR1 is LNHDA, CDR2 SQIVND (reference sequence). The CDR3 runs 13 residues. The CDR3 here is CASSALGGGELFF. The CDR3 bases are TGTGCCAGTAGCGCCCTCGGCGGCGGGGAGCTGTTTTTT.

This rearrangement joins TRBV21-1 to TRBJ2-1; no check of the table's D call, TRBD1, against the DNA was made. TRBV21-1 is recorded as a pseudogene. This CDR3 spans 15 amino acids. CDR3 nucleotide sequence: TGTGCCAGCAGACAGGGCCGACCCTTACACCGGGAGCAGTTCTTC. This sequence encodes CASRQGRPLHREQFF.

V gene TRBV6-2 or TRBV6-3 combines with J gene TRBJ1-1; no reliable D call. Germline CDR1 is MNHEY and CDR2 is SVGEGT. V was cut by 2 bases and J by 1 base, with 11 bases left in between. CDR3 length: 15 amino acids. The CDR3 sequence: CASSYGGSGNTEAFF. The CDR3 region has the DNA TGTGCCAGCAGTTACGGTGGGAGTGGGAACACTGAAGCTTTCTTT.

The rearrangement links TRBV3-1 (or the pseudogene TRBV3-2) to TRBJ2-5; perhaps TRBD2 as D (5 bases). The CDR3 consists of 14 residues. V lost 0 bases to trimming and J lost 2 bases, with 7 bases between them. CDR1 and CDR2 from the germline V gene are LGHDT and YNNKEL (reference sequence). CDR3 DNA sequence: TGTGCCAGCAGCCAAGATTGGACTCAAGAGACCCAGTACTTC. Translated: CASSQDWTQETQYF.

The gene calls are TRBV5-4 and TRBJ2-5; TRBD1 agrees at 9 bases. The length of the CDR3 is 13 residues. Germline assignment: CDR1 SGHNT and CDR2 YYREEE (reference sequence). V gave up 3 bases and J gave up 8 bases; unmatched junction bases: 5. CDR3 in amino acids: CASSWPGQGTQYF. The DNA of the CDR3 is TGTGCCAGCAGCTGGCCGGGACAGGGAACCCAGTACTTC. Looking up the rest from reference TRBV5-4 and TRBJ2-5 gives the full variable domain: ETGVTQSPTHLIKTRGQQVTLRCSSQSGHNTVSWYQQALGQGPQFIFQYYREEENGRGNFPPRFSGLQFPNYSSELNVNALELDDSALYLCASSWPGQGTQYFGPGTRLLVL.

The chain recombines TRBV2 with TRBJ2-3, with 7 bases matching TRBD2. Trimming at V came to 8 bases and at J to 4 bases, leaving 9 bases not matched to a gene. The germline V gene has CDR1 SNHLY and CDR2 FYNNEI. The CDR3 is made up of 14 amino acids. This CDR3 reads CASAAWGGSDTQYF. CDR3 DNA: TGTGCCAGCGCCGCCTGGGGGGGTTCAGATACGCAGTATTTT.

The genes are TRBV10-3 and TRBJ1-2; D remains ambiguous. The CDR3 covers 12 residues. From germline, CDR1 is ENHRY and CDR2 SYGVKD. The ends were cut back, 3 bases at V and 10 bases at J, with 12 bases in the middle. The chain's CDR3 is CAISDVTYSYTF. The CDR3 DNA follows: TGTGCCATCAGTGACGTCACCTATTCCTACACCTTC.

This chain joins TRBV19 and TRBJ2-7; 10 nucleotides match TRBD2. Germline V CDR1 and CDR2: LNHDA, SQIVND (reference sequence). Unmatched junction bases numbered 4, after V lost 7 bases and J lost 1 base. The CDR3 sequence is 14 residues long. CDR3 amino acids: CASKLAGGSYEQYF. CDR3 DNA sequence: TGTGCCAGTAAATTAGCGGGAGGTTCCTACGAGCAGTACTTC.

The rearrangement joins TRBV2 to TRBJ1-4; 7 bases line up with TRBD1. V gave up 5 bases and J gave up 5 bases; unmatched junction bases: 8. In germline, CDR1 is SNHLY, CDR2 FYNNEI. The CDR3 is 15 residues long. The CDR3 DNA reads TGTGCCAGCAGTAGGCAGGGGGTATCCAATGAAAAACTGTTTTTT. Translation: CASSRQGVSNEKLFF.

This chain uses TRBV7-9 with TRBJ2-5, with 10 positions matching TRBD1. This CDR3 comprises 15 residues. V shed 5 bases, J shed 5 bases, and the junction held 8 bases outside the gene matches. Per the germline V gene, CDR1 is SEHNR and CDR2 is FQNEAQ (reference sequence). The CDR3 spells CASSHRQGARETQYF. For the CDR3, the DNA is TGTGCCAGCAGCCACAGACAGGGGGCTAGGGAGACCCAGTACTTC.

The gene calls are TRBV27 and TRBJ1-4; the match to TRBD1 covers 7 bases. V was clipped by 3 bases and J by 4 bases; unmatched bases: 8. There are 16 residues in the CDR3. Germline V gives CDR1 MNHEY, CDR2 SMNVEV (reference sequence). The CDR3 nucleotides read TGTGCCAGCAGTTTGCCGCGGACAGGCGATAATGAAAAACTGTTTTTT. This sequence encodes CASSLPRTGDNEKLFF.

The CDR3 DNA sequence: TGCAGCGTTGAAGGACTTTCCACAGATACGCAGTATTTT. Translating it yields CSVEGLSTDTQYF. J is TRBJ2-3 and V is TRBV29-1; D unresolved. The CDR3 totals 13 residues. The V end was cut by 1 base, the J end by 2 bases, with 7 bases between. Germline lookup yields CDR1 SQVTM and CDR2 ANQGSEA.

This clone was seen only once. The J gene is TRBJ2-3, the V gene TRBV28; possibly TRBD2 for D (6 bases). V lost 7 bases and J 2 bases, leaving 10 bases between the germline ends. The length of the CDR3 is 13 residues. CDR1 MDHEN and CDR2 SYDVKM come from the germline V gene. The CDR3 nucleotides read TGTGCCAGCACGAGGAGGGCCACAGATACGCAGTATTTT. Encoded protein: CASTRRATDTQYF.

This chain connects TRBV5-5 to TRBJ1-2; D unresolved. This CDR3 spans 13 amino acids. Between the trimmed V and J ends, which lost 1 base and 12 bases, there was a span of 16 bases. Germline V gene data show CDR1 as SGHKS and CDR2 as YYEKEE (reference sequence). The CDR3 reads CASSLQPSRGHTF. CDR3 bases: TGTGCCAGCAGCTTGCAGCCTAGTCGCGGCCACACCTTC.

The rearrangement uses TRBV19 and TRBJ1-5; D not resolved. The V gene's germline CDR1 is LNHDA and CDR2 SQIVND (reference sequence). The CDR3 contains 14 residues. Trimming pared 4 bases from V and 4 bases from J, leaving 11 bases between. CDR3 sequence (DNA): TGTGCCAGTAGTACTGGCAAGTCAAATCAGCCCCAGCATTTT. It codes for CASSTGKSNQPQHF.

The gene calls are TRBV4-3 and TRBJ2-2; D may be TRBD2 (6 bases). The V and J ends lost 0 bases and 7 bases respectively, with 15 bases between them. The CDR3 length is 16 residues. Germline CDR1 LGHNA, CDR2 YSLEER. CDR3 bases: TGCGCCAGCAGCCAAGATGCCGGGAGCCGGGTCGGGGAGCTGTTTTTT. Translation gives CASSQDAGSRVGELFF.

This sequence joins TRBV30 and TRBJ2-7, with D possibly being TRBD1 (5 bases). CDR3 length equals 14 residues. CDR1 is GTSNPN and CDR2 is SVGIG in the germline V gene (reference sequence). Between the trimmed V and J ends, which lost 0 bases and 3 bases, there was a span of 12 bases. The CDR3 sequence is CAWSVQDSSYEQYF. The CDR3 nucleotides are TGTGCCTGGAGTGTTCAAGACAGCAGCTACGAGCAGTACTTC.

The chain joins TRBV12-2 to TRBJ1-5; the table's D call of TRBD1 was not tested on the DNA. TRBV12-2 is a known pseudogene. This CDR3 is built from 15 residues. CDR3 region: CASRLAFPGDQPQHF. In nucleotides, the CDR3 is TGTGCAAGTCGCTTAGCGTTCCCAGGGGATCAGCCCCAGCATTTT.

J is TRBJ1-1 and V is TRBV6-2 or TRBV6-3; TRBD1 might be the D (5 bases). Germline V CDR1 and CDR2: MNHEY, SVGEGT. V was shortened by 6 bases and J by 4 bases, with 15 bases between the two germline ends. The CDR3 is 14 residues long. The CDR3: CASRPGTLGTEAFF. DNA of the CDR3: TGTGCCAGCAGACCTGGGACTCTTGGCACTGAAGCTTTCTTT.

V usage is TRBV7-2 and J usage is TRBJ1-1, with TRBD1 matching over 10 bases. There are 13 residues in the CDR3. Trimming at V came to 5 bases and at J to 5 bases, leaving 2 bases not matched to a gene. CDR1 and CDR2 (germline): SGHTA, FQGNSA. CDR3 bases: TGTGCCAGCAGCGGGACAGGGGAGACTGAAGCTTTCTTT. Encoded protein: CASSGTGETEAFF.